These 4 T cell receptor beta chains originate from one sample sequenced in a study of Graves' ophthalmopathy and Graves' hyperthyroidism. The TCR beta CDR3 regions underwent amplification from RNA transcripts. Second-round multiplex PCR came after a first-round RT-PCR that employed HTBI primers. TCRdb re-called the multiplex PCR reads with MiXCR, one entry per CDR3 protein. The sample lists a few hundred thousand distinct CDR3 sequences, approximately 15% occurring once. The sample taken for sequencing was peripheral blood. These receptor sequences come from a woman between 18 and 30 years old with stable Graves' hyperthyroidism.

The table lists this clonotype with many counts. The chain joins TRBV12-3 or TRBV12-4 to TRBJ1-5; 7 bases are a match to TRBD1. CDR3 size: 12 residues. V shed 6 bases, J shed 8 bases, and the junction held 4 bases outside the gene matches. DNA of the CDR3: TGTGCCAGCAGGACGACAGGGAAGCCCCAGCATTTT. This codes for CASRTTGKPQHF.

This chain connects TRBV10-2 to TRBJ1-1; 7 positions match TRBD1. CDR1 and CDR2 from the germline V gene are WSHSY and SAAADI. This CDR3 is 19 amino acids long. V was pared by 7 bases and J by 0 bases, with 20 bases of the junction left unmatched. The CDR3 here is CASMKGAPGAREMNTEAFF. Written as DNA, the CDR3 is TGCGCCAGCATGAAGGGGGCACCAGGGGCCCGGGAAATGAACACTGAAGCTTTCTTT.

Many counts were recorded for this clonotype. One junction end does not reproduce the germline sequence, and a read error may be involved. This chain links TRBV6-5 with TRBJ1-1; D perhaps matches TRBD1 (6 bases). Germline CDR1 and CDR2: MNHEY and SVGAGI. This CDR3 has 15 residues. The CDR3 sequence is CANSYRPGRTDRAFF. As DNA, the CDR3 is TGTGCCAACAGTTACCGCCCGGGCCGGACGGACAGAGCTTTCTTT.

This clonotype was picked up many times. This chain joins TRBV6-5 and TRBJ1-5, with no clear D. Germline CDR1 reads MNHEY; CDR2 reads SVGAGI. The V gene lost 2 bases and the J gene lost 0 bases, with 5 bases spanning the gap. The CDR3 is 14 amino acids. The CDR3 DNA is TGTGCCAGCAGTTACGGGGATAGCAATCAGCCCCAGCATTTT. This gives the protein CASSYGDSNQPQHF.